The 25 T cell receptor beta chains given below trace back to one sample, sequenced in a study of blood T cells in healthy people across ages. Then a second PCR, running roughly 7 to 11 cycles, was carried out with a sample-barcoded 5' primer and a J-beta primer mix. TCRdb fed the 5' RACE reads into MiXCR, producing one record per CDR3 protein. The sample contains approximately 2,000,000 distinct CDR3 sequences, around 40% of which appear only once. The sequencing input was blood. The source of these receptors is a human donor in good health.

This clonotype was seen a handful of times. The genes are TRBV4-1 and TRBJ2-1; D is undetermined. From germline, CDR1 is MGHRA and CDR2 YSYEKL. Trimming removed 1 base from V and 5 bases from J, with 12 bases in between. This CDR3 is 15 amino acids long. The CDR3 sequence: CASSQVAQLHNEQFF. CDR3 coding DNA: TGCGCCAGCAGCCAAGTAGCCCAACTCCACAATGAGCAGTTCTTC.

The CDR3 DNA reads TGTGCCAGCAGCCAATCCTACTACACCGTAGGTGAAAAACTGTTTTTT. It specifies CASSQSYYTVGEKLFF. The chain links TRBV3-1 to TRBJ1-4; D is unresolved. Deletions cut 2 bases from V and 7 bases from J, with 17 bases between. Germline V gene sequence: CDR1 LGHDT, CDR2 YNNKEL (reference sequence). The CDR3 runs 16 residues.

The CDR3 protein is CASSPDRMRDEQFF. Here the CDR3 DNA reads TGTGCCAGCAGCCCGGACAGGATGCGGGATGAGCAGTTCTTC. The genes are TRBV11-3 and TRBJ2-1; 7 bases map to TRBD1. Looked up from germline, CDR1 is SGHNT and CDR2 is YENEEA. V trimming: 5 bases; J trimming: 8 bases; junction bases outside the gene matches: 9. CDR3 length: 14 residues.

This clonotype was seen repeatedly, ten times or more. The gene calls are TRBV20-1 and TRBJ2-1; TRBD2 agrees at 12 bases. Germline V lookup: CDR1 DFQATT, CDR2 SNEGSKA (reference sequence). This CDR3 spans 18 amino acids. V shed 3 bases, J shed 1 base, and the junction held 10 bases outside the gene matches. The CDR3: CSARGLAGGRGSYNEQFF. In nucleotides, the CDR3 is TGCAGTGCTAGGGGGCTAGCGGGGGGGCGAGGGTCCTACAATGAGCAGTTCTTC.

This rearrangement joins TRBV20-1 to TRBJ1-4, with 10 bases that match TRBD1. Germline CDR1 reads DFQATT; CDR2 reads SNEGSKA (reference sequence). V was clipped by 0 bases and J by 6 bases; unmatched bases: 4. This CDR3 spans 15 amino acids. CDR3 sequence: CSARDRGTGDEKLFF. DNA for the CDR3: TGCAGTGCTAGAGATAGAGGGACAGGGGATGAAAAACTGTTTTTT.

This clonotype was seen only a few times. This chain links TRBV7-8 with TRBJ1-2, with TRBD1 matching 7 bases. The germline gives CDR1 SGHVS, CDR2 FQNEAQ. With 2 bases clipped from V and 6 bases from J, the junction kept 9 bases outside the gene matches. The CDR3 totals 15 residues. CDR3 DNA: TGTGCCAGCAGCTTATCCATCTCAGGGGGGAATGGCTACACCTTC. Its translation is CASSLSISGGNGYTF.

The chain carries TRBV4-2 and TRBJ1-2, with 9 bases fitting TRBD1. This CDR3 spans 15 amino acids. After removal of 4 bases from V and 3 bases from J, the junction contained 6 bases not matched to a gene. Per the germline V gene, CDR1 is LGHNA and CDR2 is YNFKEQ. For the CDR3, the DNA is TGTGCCAGCAGCCGATGGACAGGGGAGGACTATGGCTACACCTTC. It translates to CASSRWTGEDYGYTF.

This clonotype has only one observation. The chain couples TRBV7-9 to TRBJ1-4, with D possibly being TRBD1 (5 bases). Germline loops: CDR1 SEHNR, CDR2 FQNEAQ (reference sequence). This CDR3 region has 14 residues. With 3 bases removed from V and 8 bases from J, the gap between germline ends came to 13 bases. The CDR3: CASSFTGTYEKLFF. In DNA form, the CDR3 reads TGTGCCAGCAGCTTTACCGGGACCTACGAAAAACTGTTTTTT.

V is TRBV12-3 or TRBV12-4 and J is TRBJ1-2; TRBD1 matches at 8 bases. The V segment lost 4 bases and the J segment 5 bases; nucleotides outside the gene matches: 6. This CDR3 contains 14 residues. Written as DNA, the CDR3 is TGTGCCAGCAGTTGGACAGGGAATGGTTATGGCTACACCTTC. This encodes CASSWTGNGYGYTF.

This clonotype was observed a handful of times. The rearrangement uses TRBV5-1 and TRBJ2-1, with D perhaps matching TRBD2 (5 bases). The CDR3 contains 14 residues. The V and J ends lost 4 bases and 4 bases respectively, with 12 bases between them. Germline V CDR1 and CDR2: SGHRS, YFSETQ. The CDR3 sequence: CASSAAGMYNEQFF. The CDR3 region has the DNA TGCGCCAGCAGCGCGGCCGGGATGTACAATGAGCAGTTCTTC.

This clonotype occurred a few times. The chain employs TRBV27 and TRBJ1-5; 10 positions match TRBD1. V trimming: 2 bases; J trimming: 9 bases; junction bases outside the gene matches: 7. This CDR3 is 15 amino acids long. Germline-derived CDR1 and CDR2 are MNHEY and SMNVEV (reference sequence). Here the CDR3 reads CASSLRGQGLAPQHF. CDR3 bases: TGTGCCAGCAGTTTAAGGGGACAGGGGTTGGCGCCCCAGCATTTT.

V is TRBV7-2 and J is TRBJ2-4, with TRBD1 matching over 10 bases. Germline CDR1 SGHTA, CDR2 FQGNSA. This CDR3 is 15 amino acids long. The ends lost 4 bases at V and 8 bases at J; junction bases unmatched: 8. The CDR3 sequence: CASSSLTGGPYIQYF. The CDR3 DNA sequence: TGTGCCAGCAGCTCGTTGACAGGGGGCCCATACATTCAGTACTTC.

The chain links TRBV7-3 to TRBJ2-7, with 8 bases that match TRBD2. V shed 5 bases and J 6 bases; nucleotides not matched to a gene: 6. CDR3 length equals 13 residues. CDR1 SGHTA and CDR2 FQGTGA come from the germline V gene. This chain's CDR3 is CASSPSGGGEQYF. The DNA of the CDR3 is TGTGCCAGCAGCCCAAGCGGGGGAGGCGAGCAGTACTTC.

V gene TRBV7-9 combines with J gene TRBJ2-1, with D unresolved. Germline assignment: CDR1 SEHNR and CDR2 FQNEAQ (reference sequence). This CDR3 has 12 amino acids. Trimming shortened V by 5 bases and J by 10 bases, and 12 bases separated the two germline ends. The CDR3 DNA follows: TGTGCCAGCAGCGGTCTAGGTTACGAGCAGTTCTTC. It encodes CASSGLGYEQFF. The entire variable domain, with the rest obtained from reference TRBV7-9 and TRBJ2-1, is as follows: DTGVSQNPRHKITKRGQNVTFRCDPISEHNRLYWYRQTLGQGPEFLTYFQNEAQLEKSRLLSDRFSAERPKGSFSTLEIQRTEQGDSAMYLCASSGLGYEQFFGPGTRLTVL.

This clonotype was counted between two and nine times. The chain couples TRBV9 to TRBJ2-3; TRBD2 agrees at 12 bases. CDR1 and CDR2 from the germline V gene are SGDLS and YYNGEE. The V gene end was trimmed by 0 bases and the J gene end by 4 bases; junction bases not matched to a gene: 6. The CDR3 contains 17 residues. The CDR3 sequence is CASSVEPLAGGADTQYF. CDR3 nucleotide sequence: TGTGCCAGCAGCGTAGAACCTCTAGCGGGGGGGGCAGATACGCAGTATTTT.

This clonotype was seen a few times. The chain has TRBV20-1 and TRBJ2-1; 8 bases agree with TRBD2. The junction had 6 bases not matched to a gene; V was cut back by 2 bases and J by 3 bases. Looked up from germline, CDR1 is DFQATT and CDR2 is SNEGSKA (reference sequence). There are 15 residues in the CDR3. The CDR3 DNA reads TGCAGTGCTAGATTTTCGGGACTAGTCTACAATGAGCAGTTCTTC. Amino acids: CSARFSGLVYNEQFF.

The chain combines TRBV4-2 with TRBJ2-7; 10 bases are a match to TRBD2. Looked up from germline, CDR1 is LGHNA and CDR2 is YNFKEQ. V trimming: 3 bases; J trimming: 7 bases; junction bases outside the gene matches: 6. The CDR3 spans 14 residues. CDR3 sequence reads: CASSHSGGAGEQYF. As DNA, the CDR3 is TGTGCCAGCAGCCACAGCGGGGGGGCGGGGGAGCAGTACTTC.

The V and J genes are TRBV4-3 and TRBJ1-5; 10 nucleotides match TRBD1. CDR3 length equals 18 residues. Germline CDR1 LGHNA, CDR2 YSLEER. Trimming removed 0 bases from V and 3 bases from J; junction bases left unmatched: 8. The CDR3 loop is CASSQDPWGQGFNQPQHF. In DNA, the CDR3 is TGCGCCAGCAGCCAAGACCCCTGGGGACAGGGGTTCAATCAGCCCCAGCATTTT.

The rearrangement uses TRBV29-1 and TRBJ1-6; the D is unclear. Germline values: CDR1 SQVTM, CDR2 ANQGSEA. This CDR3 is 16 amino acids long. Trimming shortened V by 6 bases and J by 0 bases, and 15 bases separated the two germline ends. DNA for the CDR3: TGCAGCGTCCCTCTTTTGGCAAGCTCCTATAATTCACCCCTCCACTTT. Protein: CSVPLLASSYNSPLHF.

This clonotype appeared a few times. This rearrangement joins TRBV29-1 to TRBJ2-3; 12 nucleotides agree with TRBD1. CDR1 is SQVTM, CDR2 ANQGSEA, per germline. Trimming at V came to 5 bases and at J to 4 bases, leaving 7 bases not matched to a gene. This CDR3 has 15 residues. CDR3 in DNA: TGCAGCGTTCTACCGGGACAGGGGGCCGCAGATACGCAGTATTTT. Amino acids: CSVLPGQGAADTQYF.

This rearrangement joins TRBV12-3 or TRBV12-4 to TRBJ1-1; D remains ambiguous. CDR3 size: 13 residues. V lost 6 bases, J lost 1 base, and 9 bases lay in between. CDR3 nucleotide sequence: TGTGCCAGCAGCTTTCGTCGGAACACTGAAGCTTTCTTT. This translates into CASSFRRNTEAFF.

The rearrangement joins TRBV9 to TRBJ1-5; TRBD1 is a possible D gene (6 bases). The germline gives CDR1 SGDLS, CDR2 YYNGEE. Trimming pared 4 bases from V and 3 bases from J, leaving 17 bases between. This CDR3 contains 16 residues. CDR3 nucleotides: TGTGCCAGCAGCCCGGGGGGCAGGGGCATCAATCAGCCCCAGCATTTT. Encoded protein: CASSPGGRGINQPQHF.

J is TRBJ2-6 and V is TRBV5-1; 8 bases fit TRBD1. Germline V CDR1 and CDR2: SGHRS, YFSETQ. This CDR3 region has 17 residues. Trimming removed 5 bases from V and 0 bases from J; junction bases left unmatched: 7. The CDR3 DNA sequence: TGCGCCAGCAGGCATGCAGGGGGCGGCTCTGGGGCCAACGTCCTGACTTTC. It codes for CASRHAGGGSGANVLTF.

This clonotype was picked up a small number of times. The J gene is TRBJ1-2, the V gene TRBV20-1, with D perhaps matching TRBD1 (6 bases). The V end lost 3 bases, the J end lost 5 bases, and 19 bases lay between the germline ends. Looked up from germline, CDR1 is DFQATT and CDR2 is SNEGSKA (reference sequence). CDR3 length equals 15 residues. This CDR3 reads CSARGDTDQPYGYTF. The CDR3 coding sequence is TGCAGTGCTAGGGGGGACACGGATCAACCTTATGGCTACACCTTC.

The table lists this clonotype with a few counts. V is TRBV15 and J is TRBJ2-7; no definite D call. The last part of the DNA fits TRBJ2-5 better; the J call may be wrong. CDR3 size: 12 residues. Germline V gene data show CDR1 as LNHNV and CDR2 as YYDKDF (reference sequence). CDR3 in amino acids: CATSRGFETQYF. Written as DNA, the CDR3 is TGTGCCACCAGCAGAGGGTTTGAGACCCAGTACTTC.